What follows is one TCR beta chain and its context. The CDR3 contains 17 residues. V shed 6 bases and J 8 bases; nucleotides not matched to a gene: 15. Germline V gene sequence: CDR1 MNHEY, CDR2 SMNVEV (reference sequence). The sample belongs to a study of blood T cells in healthy people across ages. Next came a second PCR, run for about 6 to 12 cycles, which used a sample-barcoded 5' primer along with a J-beta primer mix. TCRdb re-derived calls from the 5' RACE reads in MiXCR, one entry per CDR3 protein. The sample includes roughly 1,500,000 distinct CDR3 sequences, roughly 45% seen only once; the top ten take 7.9%.

The chain is built from TRBV27 and TRBJ2-1; 11 bases fit TRBD2. The receptor comes from a woman between 18 and 29 years old in good health. Input material: blood. The CDR3 is CASSPTSRGLAVYEQFF. CDR3 in DNA: TGTGCCAGCAGCCCGACCTCACGGGGACTAGCGGTCTATGAGCAGTTCTTC.